A single sample gave rise to the 24 T cell receptor beta chains below, sequenced in a study of brain T cells in children with intractable seizures. Produced via immunoSEQ multiplex PCR; TCRdb's table is partial and in-frame only. The table shows around 38,000 clones, with 80% to 95% occurring only once. Sequencing used peripheral blood, obtained at surgery. The receptors were gathered from a girl aged 2 to 10 with tuberous sclerosis and intractable seizures.

This clone was observed a single time. This chain links TRBV10-3 with TRBJ1-5; D may be TRBD1 (6 bases). Germline assignment: CDR1 ENHRY and CDR2 SYGVKD. V gave up 11 bases and J gave up 4 bases, with 18 bases separating them. The CDR3 loop spans 14 amino acids. CDR3 sequence: CAAGGAVGNQPQHF. CDR3 in DNA: TGTGCCGCGGGGGGGGCAGTAGGGAATCAGCCCCAGCATTTT.

DNA of the CDR3: TGTGCCAGCAGTTCTCCCAATAGTAGGCGGTCAAGGAACACTGAAGCTTTCTTT. Translating it yields CASSSPNSRRSRNTEAFF. The chain employs TRBV27 and TRBJ1-1, with D uncertain. Germline assignment: CDR1 MNHEY and CDR2 SMNVEV (reference sequence). This CDR3 spans 18 amino acids. Trimming took 4 bases from V and 1 from J, leaving 22 bases between them.

The gene calls are TRBV12-3 or TRBV12-4 and TRBJ2-5; D is unresolved. Trimming stripped 5 bases from V and 5 bases from J, with 9 bases between. The CDR3 covers 12 residues. This CDR3 reads CASSRTVETQYF. CDR3 nucleotide sequence: TGTGCCAGCAGTCGGACCGTGGAGACCCAGTACTTC.

The chain couples TRBV11-1 to TRBJ1-1; tentative D call: TRBD1 (5 bases). This CDR3 is built from 15 residues. The ends were cut back, 5 bases at V and 0 bases at J, with 13 bases in the middle. Germline V gene sequence: CDR1 SGHAT, CDR2 FQDESV (reference sequence). CDR3 nucleotides: TGTGCCAGCAGCCCTCGGTGGGGCATGAACACTGAAGCTTTCTTT. Translated, it gives CASSPRWGMNTEAFF.

A note on this clone: Other DNA sequences in the same sample also yield this CDR3. The rearrangement uses TRBV3-1 (or the pseudogene TRBV3-2) and TRBJ2-5; D gene uncertain. V lost 1 base, J lost 5 bases, and 2 bases lay in between. CDR3 length equals 11 residues. The germline CDR1 and CDR2 sequences are LGHDT and YNNKEL (reference sequence). The CDR3 reads CASSQAETQYF. In nucleotides, the CDR3 is TGTGCCAGCAGCCAAGCGGAGACCCAGTACTTC.

The J gene is TRBJ2-5, the V gene TRBV2; 8 nucleotides agree with TRBD1. The CDR3 runs 14 residues. The germline V gene encodes CDR1 SNHLY and CDR2 FYNNEI. J gave up 5 bases and V 8 bases, and 10 bases lay outside the gene matches. The CDR3 sequence is CASGEQGAGETQYF. CDR3 sequence (DNA): TGTGCCAGCGGCGAGCAGGGGGCGGGGGAGACCCAGTACTTC.

V and J are TRBV7-6 and TRBJ2-1, with D maybe TRBD1 (6 bases). The V and J ends lost 4 bases and 0 bases respectively, with 16 bases between them. Germline assignment: CDR1 SGHVS and CDR2 FNYEAQ. The CDR3 covers 17 residues. CDR3 residues: CASSSTIQGHSYNEQFF. In nucleotides, the CDR3 is TGTGCCAGCAGCTCAACGATACAGGGACACTCCTACAATGAGCAGTTCTTC.

V is TRBV10-3 and J is TRBJ2-7; TRBD1 or TRBD2 may be the D gene (5 bases each). This CDR3 comprises 13 residues. V lost 10 bases, J lost 2 bases, and 15 bases lay in between. In germline, CDR1 is ENHRY, CDR2 SYGVKD. The CDR3 here is CATSNGAAYEQYV. CDR3 in DNA: TGTGCCACCTCGAACGGGGCCGCCTACGAGCAGTACGTC.

The rearrangement joins TRBV5-6 to TRBJ1-1; no reliable D call. Germline loops: CDR1 SGHDT, CDR2 YYEEEE. V was cut by 4 bases and J by 2 bases, with 15 bases left in between. The CDR3 is 15 residues long. CDR3 bases: TGTGCCAGCAGCCCGCGCCGTGGCGGTAACACTGAAGCTTTCTTT. Protein sequence: CASSPRRGGNTEAFF.

This clone was seen only a few times. The chain combines TRBV23-1 with TRBJ2-7; 10 bases line up with TRBD1. TRBV23-1 is annotated as an ORF whose role is uncertain. CDR3 length: 18 residues. With 6 bases clipped from V and 6 bases from J, the junction kept 20 bases outside the gene matches. CDR3 nucleotide sequence: TGCGCCAGCAGGGTGGGCCGTACTCCGGGACAGGGGTTCTGCGAGCAGTACGTC. Amino acids: CASRVGRTPGQGFCEQYV.

This chain uses TRBV19 with TRBJ1-6; no definite D call. V lost 0 bases to trimming and J lost 6 bases, with 6 bases between them. The CDR3 has 14 residues. Per the germline V gene, CDR1 is LNHDA and CDR2 is SQIVND (reference sequence). Here the CDR3 reads CASSIEAGNSPLHF. As DNA, the CDR3 is TGTGCCAGTAGTATAGAGGCGGGTAATTCACCCCTCCACTTT. The full variable domain, completed using reference TRBV19 and TRBJ1-6, is DGGITQSPKYLFRKEGQNVTLSCEQNLNHDAMYWYRQDPGQGLRLIYYSQIVNDFQKGDIAEGYSVSREKKESFPLTVTSAQKNPTAFYLCASSIEAGNSPLHFGNGTRLTVT.

J is TRBJ2-1 and V is TRBV7-3, with 9 positions matching TRBD2. Germline trimming cut 0 bases from V and 1 base from J; bases unmatched to any gene: 4. Germline-derived CDR1 and CDR2 are SGHTA and FQGTGA. The CDR3 runs to 17 residues. This CDR3 is CASSLTETSGSYNEQFF. The DNA of the CDR3 is TGTGCCAGCAGCTTAACGGAGACTAGCGGATCCTACAATGAGCAGTTCTTC.

CDR3 nucleotide sequence: TGTGCCAGCAGCTCTCCGGGACAGTTTCCCTCCTACGAGCAGTACTTC. Encoded protein: CASSSPGQFPSYEQYF. This chain joins TRBV7-2 and TRBJ2-7, with TRBD1 matching over 7 bases. Per the germline V gene, CDR1 is SGHTA and CDR2 is FQGNSA. This CDR3 has 16 residues. Trimming removed 4 bases from V and 0 bases from J; junction bases left unmatched: 9.

The V call is TRBV6-1, the J call TRBJ2-3; D is perhaps TRBD2 (5 bases). V lost 1 base, J lost 0 bases, and 8 bases lay in between. The CDR3 is 15 amino acids. The V gene's germline CDR1 is MNHNS and CDR2 SASEGT. Here the CDR3 reads CASSEGTSSTDTQYF. The CDR3 DNA sequence: TGTGCCAGCAGTGAAGGGACTTCGAGCACAGATACGCAGTATTTT.

The rearrangement uses TRBV5-1 and TRBJ2-5, with D possibly being TRBD1 or TRBD2 (5 bases each). V shed 4 bases and J shed 3 bases, with 13 bases lying between them. CDR1 is SGHRS and CDR2 is YFSETQ in the germline V gene. The CDR3 spans 14 residues. The CDR3, as DNA: TGCGCCAGCAGCACGGGGACGAGTAAAGAGACCCAGTACTTC. It encodes CASSTGTSKETQYF.

V usage is TRBV5-1 and J usage is TRBJ1-1; TRBD1 agrees at 12 bases. There are 17 residues in the CDR3. The V gene end was trimmed by 4 bases and the J gene end by 1 base; junction bases not matched to a gene: 8. From germline, CDR1 is SGHRS and CDR2 YFSETQ. The CDR3 protein is CASSQGTGGFKNTEAFF. DNA for the CDR3: TGCGCCAGCAGCCAAGGGACAGGGGGCTTCAAGAACACTGAAGCTTTCTTT.

The J gene is TRBJ1-2, the V gene TRBV7-2; D not certain. Germline CDR1 reads SGHTA; CDR2 reads FQGNSA. Trimming shortened V by 1 base and J by 4 bases, and 10 bases separated the two germline ends. This CDR3 contains 14 residues. The CDR3 region has the DNA TGTGCCAGCAGCTTAGAGAGGACGGCCTATGGCTACACCTTC. Protein product: CASSLERTAYGYTF.

The DNA of the CDR3 is TGTGCCAGCAGCCCCTCCTACGGTGGTCCGGCTTCACCCCTCCACTTT. Protein: CASSPSYGGPASPLHF. The chain couples TRBV3-1 (or the pseudogene TRBV3-2) to TRBJ1-6, with D unclear. Trimming took 4 bases from V and 9 from J, leaving 19 bases between them. The CDR3 is 16 amino acids. Germline assignment: CDR1 LGHDT and CDR2 YNNKEL (reference sequence).

The V gene is TRBV7-2, the J gene TRBJ1-3; a possible D gene is TRBD1 (5 bases). This CDR3 region has 16 residues. Germline V gene sequence: CDR1 SGHTA, CDR2 FQGNSA. Trimming left V 4 bases short and J 0 bases short, with 13 bases between. The DNA for the CDR3 is TGTGCCAGCAGCTCCCCCCGGGGGAGCTCTGGAAACACCATATATTTT. It codes for CASSSPRGSSGNTIYF.

In its sample, this clone was seen a few times. The rearrangement uses TRBV11-2 and TRBJ2-1; no clear D gene. CDR3 length equals 16 residues. From germline, CDR1 is SGHAT and CDR2 FQNNGV. Trimming removed 5 bases at V and 1 base at J, with 15 bases between. This CDR3 reads CASSERADASYNEQFF. The DNA of the CDR3 is TGTGCCAGCAGCGAAAGGGCGGATGCGTCCTACAATGAGCAGTTCTTC.

The chain has TRBV10-3 and TRBJ1-5, with a possible D match to TRBD1 (6 bases). Germline assignment: CDR1 ENHRY and CDR2 SYGVKD. The V gene lost 10 bases and the J gene lost 0 bases, with 13 bases spanning the gap. This CDR3 contains 14 residues. This CDR3 reads CATGGPYSNQPQHF. The CDR3 DNA follows: TGTGCCACCGGGGGCCCGTATAGCAATCAGCCCCAGCATTTT.

The gene calls are TRBV28 and TRBJ1-3; no reliable D call. The V end was cut by 6 bases, the J end by 16 bases, with 22 bases between. CDR3 length: 13 amino acids. Germline CDR1 reads MDHEN; CDR2 reads SYDVKM. The CDR3, as DNA: TGTGCCAGCAGATCCCCCCAGCAGGCCTCCTTTTATTTT. It encodes CASRSPQQASFYF.

This chain joins TRBV7-9 and TRBJ2-7; D is possibly TRBD1 or TRBD2 (8 bases each). Per germline, CDR1 SEHNR and CDR2 FQNEAQ (reference sequence). The CDR3 extends over 15 amino acids. V was shortened by 5 bases and J by 6 bases, with 20 bases between the two germline ends. The CDR3 DNA sequence: TGTGCCAGCAGCCAAGCGGGGGACAGGACGAGCGAGCAGTACGTC. Translated: CASSQAGDRTSEQYV.

The chain recombines TRBV5-6 with TRBJ2-5, with 7 bases that match TRBD1. The junction had 6 bases not matched to a gene; V was cut back by 0 bases and J by 1 base. CDR1 and CDR2 (germline): SGHDT, YYEEEE. The length of the CDR3 is 16 residues. The CDR3 sequence is CASSLDWGTVQETQYF. CDR3 in DNA: TGTGCCAGCAGCTTGGACTGGGGGACAGTCCAAGAGACCCAGTACTTC. The full variable domain, with the rest looked up from reference TRBV5-6 and TRBJ2-5, is DAGVTQSPTHLIKTRGQQVTLRCSPKSGHDTVSWYQQALGQGPQFIFQYYEEEERQRGNFPDRFSGHQFPNYSSELNVNALLLGDSALYLCASSLDWGTVQETQYFGPGTRLLVL.